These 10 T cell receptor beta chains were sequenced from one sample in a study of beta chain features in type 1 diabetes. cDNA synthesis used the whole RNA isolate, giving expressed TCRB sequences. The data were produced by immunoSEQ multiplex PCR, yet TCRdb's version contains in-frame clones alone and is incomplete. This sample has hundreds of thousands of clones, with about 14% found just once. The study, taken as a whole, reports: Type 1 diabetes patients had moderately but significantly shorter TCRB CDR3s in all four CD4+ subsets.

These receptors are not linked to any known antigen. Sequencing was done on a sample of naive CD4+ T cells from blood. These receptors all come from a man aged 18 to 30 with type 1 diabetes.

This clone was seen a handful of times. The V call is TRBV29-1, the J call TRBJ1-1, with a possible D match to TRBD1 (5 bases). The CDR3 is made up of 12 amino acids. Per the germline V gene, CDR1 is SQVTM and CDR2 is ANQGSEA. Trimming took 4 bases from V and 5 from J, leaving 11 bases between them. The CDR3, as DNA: TGCAGCGTTGGAAGAGGGGATACTGAAGCTTTCTTT. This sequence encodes CSVGRGDTEAFF.

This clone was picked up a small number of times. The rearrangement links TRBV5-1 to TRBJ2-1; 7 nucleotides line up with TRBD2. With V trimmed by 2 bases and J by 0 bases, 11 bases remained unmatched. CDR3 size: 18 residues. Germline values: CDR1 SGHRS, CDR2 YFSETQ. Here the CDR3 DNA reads TGCGCCAGCAGCTTTCCCCAGGATGGCGGGAGCTCCTACAATGAGCAGTTCTTC. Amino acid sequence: CASSFPQDGGSSYNEQFF.

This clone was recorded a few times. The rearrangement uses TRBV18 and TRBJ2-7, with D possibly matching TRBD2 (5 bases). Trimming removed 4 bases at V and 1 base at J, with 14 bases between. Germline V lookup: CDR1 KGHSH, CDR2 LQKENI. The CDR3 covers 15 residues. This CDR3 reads CASSLSLGQSYEQYF. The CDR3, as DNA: TGTGCCAGCTCACTTTCACTAGGTCAATCCTACGAGCAGTACTTC.

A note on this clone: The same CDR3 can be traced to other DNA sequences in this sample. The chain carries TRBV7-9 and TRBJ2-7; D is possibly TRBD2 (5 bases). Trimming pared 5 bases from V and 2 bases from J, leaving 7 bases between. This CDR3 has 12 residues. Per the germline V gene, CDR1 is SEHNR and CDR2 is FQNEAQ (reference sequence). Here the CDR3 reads CASSPEAYEQYF. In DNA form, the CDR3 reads TGTGCCAGCAGCCCGGAGGCCTACGAGCAGTACTTC.

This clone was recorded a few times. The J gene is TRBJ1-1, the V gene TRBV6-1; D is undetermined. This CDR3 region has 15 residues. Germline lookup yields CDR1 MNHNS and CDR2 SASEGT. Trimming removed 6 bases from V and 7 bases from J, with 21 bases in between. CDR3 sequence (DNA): TGTGCCAGCAGGAGGACGGTCCAATCGGGCCGTGAAGCTTTCTTT. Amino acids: CASRRTVQSGREAFF.

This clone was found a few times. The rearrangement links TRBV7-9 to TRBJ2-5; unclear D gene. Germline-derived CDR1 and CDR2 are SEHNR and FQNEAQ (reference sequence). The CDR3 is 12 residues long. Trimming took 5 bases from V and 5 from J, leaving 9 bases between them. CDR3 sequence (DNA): TGTGCCAGCAGCCCCCAAGGGGAGACCCAGTACTTC. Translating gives CASSPQGETQYF. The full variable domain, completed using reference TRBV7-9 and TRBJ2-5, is DTGVSQNPRHKITKRGQNVTFRCDPISEHNRLYWYRQTLGQGPEFLTYFQNEAQLEKSRLLSDRFSAERPKGSFSTLEIQRTEQGDSAMYLCASSPQGETQYFGPGTRLLVL.

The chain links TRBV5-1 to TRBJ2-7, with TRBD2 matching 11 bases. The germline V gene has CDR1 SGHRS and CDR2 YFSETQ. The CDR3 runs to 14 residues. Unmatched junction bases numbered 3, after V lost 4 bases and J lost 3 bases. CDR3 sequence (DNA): TGCGCCAGCAGCACAGGGACTAGCGGCTACGAGCAGTACTTC. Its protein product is CASSTGTSGYEQYF.

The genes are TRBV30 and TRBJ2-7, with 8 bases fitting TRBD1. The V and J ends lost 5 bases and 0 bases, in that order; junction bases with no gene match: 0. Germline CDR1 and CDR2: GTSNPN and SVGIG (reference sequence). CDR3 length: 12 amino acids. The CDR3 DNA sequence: TGTGCCTGGCAGGGGGCCTCCTACGAGCAGTACTTC. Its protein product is CAWQGASYEQYF. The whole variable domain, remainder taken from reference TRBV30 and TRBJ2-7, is SQTIHQWPATLVQPVGSPLSLECTVEGTSNPNLYWYRQAAGRGLQLLFYSVGIGQISSEVPQNLSASRPQDRQFILSSKKLLLSDSGFYLCAWQGASYEQYFGPGTRLTVT.

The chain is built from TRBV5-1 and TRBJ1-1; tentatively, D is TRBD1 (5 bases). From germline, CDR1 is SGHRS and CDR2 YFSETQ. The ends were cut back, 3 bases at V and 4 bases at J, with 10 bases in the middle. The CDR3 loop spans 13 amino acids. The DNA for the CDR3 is TGCGCCAGCAGCTCCGGGACCGCCACTGAAGCTTTCTTT. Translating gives CASSSGTATEAFF.

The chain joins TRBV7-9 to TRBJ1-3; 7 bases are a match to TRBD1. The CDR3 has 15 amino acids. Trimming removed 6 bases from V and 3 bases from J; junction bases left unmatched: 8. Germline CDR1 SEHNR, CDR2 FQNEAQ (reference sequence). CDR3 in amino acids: CASRSQTGVGNTIYF. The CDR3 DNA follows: TGTGCCAGCAGATCCCAAACAGGGGTTGGAAACACCATATATTTT.